This TCR beta chain was documented in a study of identifying expanded T cells in peripheral blood. General study results and limits: Approximately 2-week clone count variance significantly increased as total template count grew. About 1.3 clones differed between technical replicates, versus about 15 and 19 over time.

Produced via immunoSEQ multiplex PCR; TCRdb's table is partial and in-frame only. The repertoire has around 82,000 clones, 80% to 85% of them found once; the top ten carry around 20%. Collection occurred without any documented infections or immune events in donors. Germline trimming cut 1 base from V and 2 bases from J; bases unmatched to any gene: 8. Germline V CDR1 and CDR2: SGHAT, FQNNGV. The CDR3 spans 18 residues. A word on this clone: What it binds is unknown.

The chain links TRBV11-2 to TRBJ2-4; the match to TRBD2 covers 10 bases. Sequenced input: blood. The sequence was collected from a person aged 18-70 years in good health. The CDR3: CASSLVGLAGVTKNIQYF. The CDR3 DNA is TGTGCCAGCAGCTTAGTAGGGCTAGCGGGAGTTACCAAAAACATTCAGTACTTC.